Shown below are 14 T cell receptor beta chains from a single sample sequenced in a study of graft-versus-host responses after intestinal transplantation. These receptors lack a known antigen. Produced via immunoSEQ multiplex PCR; TCRdb's table is partial and in-frame only. The table includes some 130,000 clones, roughly 95% detected once. Sequenced material: unstimulated CD8+ T cells sorted from spleen or lymph node cells, taken before intestinal transplant. These receptors were collected from a human donor who received an intestinal transplant.

The chain has TRBV15 and TRBJ1-5; 7 bases align to TRBD1. The CDR3 sequence is 17 residues long. V trimming: 3 bases; J trimming: 1 base; junction bases outside the gene matches: 9. Germline V CDR1 and CDR2: LNHNV, YYDKDF (reference sequence). The CDR3 protein is CATSRYLQGSSNQPQHF. The CDR3 DNA reads TGTGCCACCAGCAGGTATTTACAGGGGTCGAGCAATCAGCCCCAGCATTTT.

The rearrangement joins TRBV18 to TRBJ1-2; TRBD1 matches at 9 bases. This CDR3 is built from 17 residues. CDR1 KGHSH and CDR2 LQKENI come from the germline V gene. V lost 3 bases and J lost 5; bases outside the gene matches: 13. CDR3 sequence reads: CASSPSFPRDRVYGYTF. The DNA for the CDR3 is TGTGCCAGCTCACCCTCCTTTCCCCGGGACAGGGTATATGGCTACACCTTC.

The J gene is TRBJ2-2, the V gene TRBV4-3, with D possibly being TRBD2 (5 bases). Germline CDR1 and CDR2: LGHNA and YSLEER. Trimming removed 0 bases from V and 5 bases from J, with 19 bases in between. The CDR3 is made up of 18 amino acids. This CDR3 is CASSQESRVRVTTGELFF. The CDR3 nucleotides are TGCGCCAGCAGCCAAGAATCCCGGGTGAGGGTTACGACCGGGGAGCTGTTTTTT.

The chain employs TRBV7-2 and TRBJ2-7, with D possibly TRBD2 on 6 matching bases. V was cut by 5 bases and J by 1 base, with 9 bases left in between. The CDR3 contains 13 residues. Germline V lookup: CDR1 SGHTA, CDR2 FQGNSA. The CDR3, as DNA: TGTGCCAGCAGCCCGGGACTTTCCTACGAGCAGTACTTC. Translating it yields CASSPGLSYEQYF.

CDR3 DNA: TGTGCCAGTAGTGGAGCGGGACTAGTTGAGACCCAGTACTTC. It translates to CASSGAGLVETQYF. The chain employs TRBV19 and TRBJ2-5; 8 bases are shared with TRBD2. Germline V gene data show CDR1 as LNHDA and CDR2 as SQIVND (reference sequence). The CDR3 covers 14 residues. J gave up 5 bases and V 5 bases, and 7 bases lay outside the gene matches. Complete variable domain (other parts from reference TRBV19 and TRBJ2-5): DGGITQSPKYLFRKEGQNVTLSCEQNLNHDAMYWYRQDPGQGLRLIYYSQIVNDFQKGDIAEGYSVSREKKESFPLTVTSAQKNPTAFYLCASSGAGLVETQYFGPGTRLLVL.

The rearrangement links TRBV11-2 to TRBJ1-1; no firm D call. The CDR3 is 15 residues long. The germline CDR1 and CDR2 sequences are SGHAT and FQNNGV. V was cut by 6 bases and J by 1 base, with 15 bases left in between. The CDR3 DNA is TGTGCCAGCAGTCCTGAGACCGCTGAGAACACTGAAGCTTTCTTT. Protein: CASSPETAENTEAFF.

The chain joins TRBV19 to TRBJ1-5, with TRBD1 identical over 7 bases. Germline loops: CDR1 LNHDA, CDR2 SQIVND (reference sequence). Trimming cost V 5 bases and J 4 bases; bases outside gene matches: 5. This CDR3 has 14 residues. The CDR3 reads CASSSPTGNQPQHF. The CDR3 DNA follows: TGTGCCAGTAGTTCCCCGACAGGGAATCAGCCCCAGCATTTT.

The chain couples TRBV7-3 to TRBJ2-1; 7 bases map to TRBD1. The germline V gene encodes CDR1 SGHTA and CDR2 FQGTGA. There are 14 residues in the CDR3. V lost 5 bases, J lost 6 bases, and 7 bases stayed unmatched. CDR3 nucleotides: TGTGCCAGCAGCCCGACAGGGAACTGCAATGAGCAGTTCTTC. Its protein is CASSPTGNCNEQFF.

This chain connects TRBV19 to TRBJ1-2, with D possibly TRBD1 on 5 matching bases. This CDR3 region has 14 residues. Germline-derived CDR1 and CDR2 are LNHDA and SQIVND (reference sequence). V lost 3 bases and J 5 bases, leaving 13 bases between the germline ends. DNA for the CDR3: TGTGCCAGTAGTATTTCCACGGGACGGTATGGCTACACCTTC. Its protein product is CASSISTGRYGYTF.

This clone turned up a few times. The chain couples TRBV7-6 to TRBJ2-5; D could derive from TRBD1 or TRBD2 (7 bases each). The end of the DNA is better explained by TRBJ2-7, so the J call may be wrong. The CDR3 consists of 16 residues. Germline V gene data show CDR1 as SGHVS and CDR2 as FNYEAQ. CDR3 DNA sequence: TGTGCCAGCAGCTTAGGTTGGGGGGGGACAGACTACGAGCAGTACTTC. This gives the protein CASSLGWGGTDYEQYF.

This clone was picked up one time. The chain combines TRBV5-4 with TRBJ2-3; D is undetermined. From germline, CDR1 is SGHNT and CDR2 YYREEE (reference sequence). Trimming removed 5 bases at V and 4 bases at J, with 14 bases between. The length of the CDR3 is 14 residues. In DNA form, the CDR3 reads TGTGCCAGCAGTTCAGGTGAAGAGGCAGATACGCAGTATTTT. Its translation: CASSSGEEADTQYF.

The chain couples TRBV7-9 to TRBJ1-2, with 7 bases fitting TRBD1. The CDR3 is 17 residues long. The V gene's germline CDR1 is SEHNR and CDR2 FQNEAQ (reference sequence). V dropped 4 bases and J dropped 0; count of bases not matched to a gene: 11. The CDR3 nucleotides are TGTGCCAGCAGCTCCAGGGGGGCGGGGATGCCTAACTATGGCTACACCTTC. Translated, it gives CASSSRGAGMPNYGYTF.

The chain has TRBV5-5 and TRBJ2-7, with a weak D call TRBD1 (5 bases). The germline V and J ends were trimmed by 4 bases and 2 bases, with 16 bases remaining between them. The CDR3 loop spans 15 amino acids. Per germline, CDR1 SGHKS and CDR2 YYEKEE (reference sequence). This CDR3 reads CASSPGPGFTYEQYF. As DNA, the CDR3 is TGTGCCAGCAGCCCCGGTCCAGGGTTTACCTACGAGCAGTACTTC.

V usage is TRBV28 and J usage is TRBJ2-2, with a tentative D call TRBD1 (6 bases). The CDR3 loop spans 14 amino acids. Germline V gives CDR1 MDHEN, CDR2 SYDVKM. V lost 6 bases and J lost 4, with 12 bases in between. The CDR3 sequence: CASRPGVSTGELFF. CDR3 DNA sequence: TGTGCCAGCAGACCAGGGGTTAGCACCGGGGAGCTGTTTTTT.